This passage covers 22 T cell receptor beta chains from one sample sequenced in a study of blood T cell repertoires in COVID-19. Method: immunoSEQ multiplex PCR; TCRdb's copy keeps in-frame clones and lacks some. The profile shows fewer than 300,000 clones, 75% to 95% of them singletons. Sequencing used PBMCs or T cells enriched from blood (not recorded which). Receptor source: a woman in her twenties or thirties who had recovered from COVID-19.

V and J are TRBV6-5 and TRBJ2-7; 7 positions match TRBD2. Germline CDR1 and CDR2: MNHEY and SVGAGI. The CDR3 totals 14 residues. The trim removed 6 bases at V and 7 bases at J, leaving 12 bases unmatched. As DNA, the CDR3 is TGTGCCAGCAGCCGGGCGGGAGCTTTTGGTGAGCAGTACTTC. Translation: CASSRAGAFGEQYF.

This chain links TRBV28 with TRBJ2-3; weak D call: TRBD1 (5 bases). Trimming shortened V by 7 bases and J by 3 bases, and 8 bases separated the two germline ends. The CDR3 spans 12 residues. Germline CDR1 reads MDHEN; CDR2 reads SYDVKM. The CDR3 reads CASTGFTDTQYF. Here the CDR3 DNA reads TGTGCCAGCACAGGGTTTACAGATACGCAGTATTTT.

For the CDR3, the DNA is TGTGCCAGCAGCATTGGGCGGACAGGGGACTACGAGCAGTACTTC. Translating it yields CASSIGRTGDYEQYF. The chain uses TRBV5-4 and TRBJ2-7; 9 bases match TRBD1. CDR3 size: 15 residues. Germline V gene sequence: CDR1 SGHNT, CDR2 YYREEE (reference sequence). After removal of 4 bases from V and 3 bases from J, the junction contained 8 bases not matched to a gene.

The table lists this clone with a count of one. V is TRBV18 and J is TRBJ2-7; 13 bases match TRBD2. J was trimmed by 2 bases and V by 3 bases; bases with no gene match: 4. The CDR3 length is 16 residues. CDR1 and CDR2 from the germline V gene are KGHSH and LQKENI. Here the CDR3 reads CASSPAGTSGTYEQYF. The DNA for the CDR3 is TGTGCCAGCTCACCCGCCGGGACTAGCGGGACCTACGAGCAGTACTTC. The whole variable domain, filled in from reference TRBV18 and TRBJ2-7, reads NAGVMQNPRHLVRRRGQEARLRCSPMKGHSHVYWYRQLPEEGLKFMVYLQKENIIDESGMPKERFSAEFPKEGPSILRIQQVVRGDSAAYFCASSPAGTSGTYEQYFGPGTRLTVT.

This chain uses TRBV7-8 with TRBJ1-3, with 8 bases that match TRBD1. Losses at the gene ends were 2 bases for V and 2 bases for J; bases not matched to a gene: 2. From germline, CDR1 is SGHVS and CDR2 FQNEAQ. This CDR3 spans 15 amino acids. CDR3 amino acids: CASSLSTGAGNTIYF. The CDR3 DNA follows: TGTGCCAGCAGCTTATCGACAGGGGCTGGAAACACCATATATTTT.

The J gene is TRBJ2-1, the V gene TRBV5-1, with D possibly matching TRBD2 (5 bases). Germline loops: CDR1 SGHRS, CDR2 YFSETQ. Trimming pared 0 bases from V and 4 bases from J, leaving 11 bases between. The CDR3 extends over 15 amino acids. This CDR3 is CASSLDAGSYNEQFF. The CDR3 DNA follows: TGCGCCAGCAGCTTGGATGCGGGTAGTTACAATGAGCAGTTCTTC. Full variable domain (missing parts from reference TRBV5-1 and TRBJ2-1): KAGVTQTPRYLIKTRGQQVTLSCSPISGHRSVSWYQQTPGQGLQFLFEYFSETQRNKGNFPGRFSGRQFSNSRSEMNVSTLELGDSALYLCASSLDAGSYNEQFFGPGTRLTVL.

The chain links TRBV4-3 to TRBJ2-3; 10 bases line up with TRBD2. Germline values: CDR1 LGHNA, CDR2 YSLEER. Trimming cost V 3 bases and J 9 bases; bases outside gene matches: 9. The CDR3 runs to 15 residues. As DNA, the CDR3 is TGCGCCAGCAGCCAGGGGAGCGGGAGGGCCGACACGCAGTATTTT. This codes for CASSQGSGRADTQYF.

This chain connects TRBV4-3 to TRBJ2-1; TRBD2 aligns across 11 bases. Germline V gene sequence: CDR1 LGHNA, CDR2 YSLEER. The J segment lost 8 bases and the V segment lost 2 bases, leaving 14 bases of the junction unmatched. The CDR3 consists of 18 residues. In DNA form, the CDR3 reads TGCGCCAGCAGCCAATACAACCCCAATAGCGGGAGGGTTGATGAGCAGTTCTTC. Translated, it gives CASSQYNPNSGRVDEQFF.

DNA for the CDR3: TGTGCCAGCAGTCCCGGACAGCGCTACAATGAGCAGTTCTTC. This sequence encodes CASSPGQRYNEQFF. The V and J genes are TRBV6-5 and TRBJ2-1, with D perhaps TRBD1 (6 bases). This CDR3 is built from 14 residues. Germline assignment: CDR1 MNHEY and CDR2 SVGAGI. Deletions cut 5 bases from V and 3 bases from J, with 11 bases between.

In this sample, this clone turned up once. Germline is not matched at one junction end, which may reflect a read error. The V and J genes are TRBV7-7 and TRBJ2-7, with unresolved D. The germline CDR1 and CDR2 sequences are SSHAT and FNYEAQ (reference sequence). This CDR3 comprises 13 residues. The CDR3 region is CASSPDNSYEQYF. The CDR3 DNA reads as TGTGCTAGCAGCCCAGACAACTCCTACGAGCAGTACTTC.

This rearrangement joins TRBV29-1 to TRBJ1-1; D is ambiguous. This CDR3 contains 12 residues. Trimming shortened V by 6 bases and J by 4 bases, and 12 bases separated the two germline ends. From germline, CDR1 is SQVTM and CDR2 ANQGSEA. The CDR3 sequence is CSVLGAGTEAFF. The CDR3, as DNA: TGCAGCGTACTAGGCGCAGGCACTGAAGCTTTCTTT. Using reference TRBV29-1 and TRBJ1-1 for the parts outside the CDR3, the full variable domain is SAVISQKPSRDICQRGTSLTIQCQVDSQVTMMFWYRQQPGQSLTLIATANQGSEATYESGFVIDKFPISRPNLTFSTLTVSNMSPEDSSIYLCSVLGAGTEAFFGQGTRLTVV.

CDR3 in DNA: TGTGCCAGCAGCCAAGCTACCGAAGACTACGAGCAGTACTTC. Translated, it gives CASSQATEDYEQYF. The rearrangement uses TRBV14 and TRBJ2-7, with D uncertain. V was pared by 1 base and J by 3 bases, with 10 bases between. The CDR3 extends over 14 amino acids. Germline-derived CDR1 and CDR2 are SGHDN and FVKESK.

As for this clone: Compared with germline, one end of the junction differs, possibly owing to a read error. The chain couples TRBV7-7 to TRBJ2-1; D remains ambiguous. In germline, CDR1 is SSHAT, CDR2 FNYEAQ (reference sequence). CDR3 length equals 15 residues. The DNA for the CDR3 is TGTGCTAGCAGCCCCAGACTCATCTCCTACAATGAGCAGTTCTTC. Its protein product is CASSPRLISYNEQFF.

The chain combines TRBV7-8 with TRBJ1-1, with a possible D match to TRBD1 (6 bases). This CDR3 region has 17 residues. V was cut by 0 bases and J by 6 bases, with 20 bases left in between. Germline CDR1 SGHVS, CDR2 FQNEAQ. The chain's CDR3 is CASSLASGRGLSAEAFF. The CDR3 DNA is TGTGCCAGCAGCTTAGCGTCCGGTAGGGGGTTGTCGGCTGAAGCTTTCTTT.

V and J are TRBV6-5 and TRBJ2-7, with D possibly matching TRBD2 (7 bases). The CDR3 sequence is 14 residues long. Trimming stripped 7 bases from V and 3 bases from J, with 16 bases between. Germline CDR1 is MNHEY and CDR2 is SVGAGI. CDR3 region: CASTKGGLFYEQYF. The CDR3 region has the DNA TGTGCCAGCACCAAGGGGGGACTATTCTACGAGCAGTACTTC.

The V and J genes are TRBV27 and TRBJ1-1; D is ambiguous. Looked up from germline, CDR1 is MNHEY and CDR2 is SMNVEV (reference sequence). V was clipped by 0 bases and J by 11 bases, with 13 bases between them. The CDR3 contains 13 residues. CDR3 in DNA: TGTGCCAGCAGTTTATCGTGGCAGGCTATGGCTTTCTTT. Encoded protein: CASSLSWQAMAFF.

V gene TRBV27 combines with J gene TRBJ1-1; 8 bases are a match to TRBD1. The CDR3 loop spans 13 amino acids. V shed 5 bases, J shed 3 bases, and the junction held 2 bases outside the gene matches. The germline gives CDR1 MNHEY, CDR2 SMNVEV (reference sequence). The CDR3 region is CASSGQGYTEAFF. CDR3 coding DNA: TGTGCCAGCAGTGGACAGGGTTACACTGAAGCTTTCTTT.

V usage is TRBV28 and J usage is TRBJ1-5; 7 bases match TRBD1. The CDR3 is made up of 15 amino acids. Germline CDR1 is MDHEN and CDR2 is SYDVKM. V trimming: 2 bases; J trimming: 6 bases; junction bases outside the gene matches: 7. For the CDR3, the DNA is TGTGCCAGCAGTTTAGCCGAGGGGGCCCGTCAGCCCCAGCATTTT. It encodes CASSLAEGARQPQHF.

The CDR3 DNA sequence: TGCGCCAGCAGCTCCGCCCAGGGTTGGGCAGATACGCAGTATTTT. Translating gives CASSSAQGWADTQYF. The V and J genes are TRBV5-1 and TRBJ2-3; possibly TRBD1 for D (5 bases). The V gene's germline CDR1 is SGHRS and CDR2 YFSETQ. CDR3 size: 15 residues. V shed 3 bases and J shed 4 bases, with 15 bases lying between them.

The CDR3 region is CASSPLVGKKETQYF. The CDR3 DNA reads as TGTGCCAGTAGTCCTCTAGTTGGAAAGAAAGAGACCCAGTACTTC. This chain connects TRBV19 to TRBJ2-5; D unclear. CDR1 is LNHDA and CDR2 is SQIVND in the germline V gene (reference sequence). The CDR3 has 15 residues. V dropped 5 bases and J dropped 3 bases, with 16 bases sitting between them.

The gene calls are TRBV10-3 and TRBJ2-7; 9 nucleotides line up with TRBD1. Germline values: CDR1 ENHRY, CDR2 SYGVKD. This CDR3 has 17 residues. Trimming at V came to 6 bases and at J to 1 base, leaving 13 bases not matched to a gene. The CDR3 loop is CAISATTGGSWSYEQYF. In DNA, the CDR3 is TGTGCCATCAGCGCGACGACAGGGGGAAGTTGGTCCTACGAGCAGTACTTC.

V usage is TRBV24-1 and J usage is TRBJ2-5; 7 bases are shared with TRBD1. Germline V gives CDR1 KGHDR, CDR2 SFDVKD. After removal of 9 bases from V and 5 bases from J, the junction contained 5 bases not matched to a gene. This CDR3 spans 12 amino acids. The CDR3 loop reads CATGDREETQYF. The CDR3 DNA reads as TGTGCCACCGGAGACAGGGAGGAGACCCAGTACTTC.